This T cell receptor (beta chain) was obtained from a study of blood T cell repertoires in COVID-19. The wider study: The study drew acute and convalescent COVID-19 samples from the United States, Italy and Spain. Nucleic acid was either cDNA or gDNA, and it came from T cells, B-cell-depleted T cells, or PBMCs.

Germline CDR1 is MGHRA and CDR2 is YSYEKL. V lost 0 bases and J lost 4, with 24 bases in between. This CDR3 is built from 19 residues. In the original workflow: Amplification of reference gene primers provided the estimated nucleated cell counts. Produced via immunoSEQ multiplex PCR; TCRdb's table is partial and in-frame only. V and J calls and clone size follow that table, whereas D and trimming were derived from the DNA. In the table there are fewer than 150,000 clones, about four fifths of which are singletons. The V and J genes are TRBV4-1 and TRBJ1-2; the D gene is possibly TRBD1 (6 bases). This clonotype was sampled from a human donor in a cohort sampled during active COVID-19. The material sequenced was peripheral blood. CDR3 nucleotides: TGCGCCAGCAGCCAAGATTGGTCGGGGGGGGGCCGTAGAGGCTATGGCTACACCTTC. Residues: CASSQDWSGGGRRGYGYTF.